The rows below give T cell receptor beta chains drawn from one sample of a study of cytomegalovirus exposure and HLA in healthy donors. Profiling relied on immunoSEQ multiplex PCR, and the TCRdb table lists in-frame clones only, not all of them. The table includes 97,000 or so clones, about 81% detected once. The sample comprised PBMCs. The receptors here all came from a man between 35 and 55 years old in good health and CMV-seronegative. CDR3s include the opening cysteine and the closing phenylalanine or tryptophan. The D gene is left open where the match is weak. Clone size is stated in some rows and not others, as once, few, many or a class when expanded.

CDR3,DNA,size,J,V,D
CASSEPVSSGGAGETQYF,TGCGCCAGCAGTGAGCCGGTCAGTAGCGGGGGGGCAGGAGAGACCCAGTACTTC,.,TRBJ2-5,TRBV10-2,TRBD2
CASKTSRGGWDEQFF,TGTGCCAGCAAGACGTCGCGGGGGGGCTGGGATGAGCAGTTCTTC,.,TRBJ2-1,TRBV2,TRBD2
CASSPGTSNQPQHF,TGTGCCAGCAGTCCCGGGACAAGCAATCAGCCCCAGCATTTT,.,TRBJ1-5,TRBV6-5,.
CASSDSGQIHNEQFF,TGTGCCAGCAGCGATTCCGGACAGATCCACAATGAGCAGTTCTTC,.,TRBJ2-1,TRBV7-2,.
CASSLGPGGSGELFF,TGTGCCAGCAGCTTGGGCCCAGGGGGCTCCGGGGAGCTGTTTTTT,.,TRBJ2-2,TRBV5-6,TRBD1
CASTRGAGGRETQYF,TGTGCCAGCACCCGCGGGGCGGGGGGGCGAGAGACCCAGTACTTC,.,TRBJ2-5,TRBV5-6,TRBD2
CASSVQGGHADTQYF,TGCGCCAGCAGTGTCCAGGGGGGTCACGCAGATACGCAGTATTTT,.,TRBJ2-3,TRBV5-1,.
CASRFDRGGETQYF,TGTGCCAGCAGATTCGACCGGGGTGGGGAGACCCAGTACTTC,.,TRBJ2-5,TRBV2,.
CASSMDRGGEAFF,TGTGCCAGTAGTATGGACAGGGGAGGTGAAGCTTTCTTT,.,TRBJ1-1,TRBV19,TRBD1
CASSQDGTGDSEQYF,TGCGCCAGCAGCCAAGATGGGACAGGGGATTCTGAGCAGTACTTC,.,TRBJ2-7,TRBV4-1,TRBD1
CASSLRLAGGLQETQYF,TGCGCCAGCAGCTTGAGACTTGCAGGGGGCCTACAGGAGACCCAGTACTTC,.,TRBJ2-5,TRBV5-1,TRBD1
CASSAAGGIGELFF,TGTGCCAGCAGCGCTGCCGGGGGGATCGGGGAGCTGTTTTTT,.,TRBJ2-2,TRBV6-4,TRBD2
CASSLGQTNTEAFF,TGTGCCAGTAGTCTGGGACAGACGAACACTGAAGCTTTCTTT,.,TRBJ1-1,TRBV19,TRBD1
CASSASGGFGEQFF,TGTGCCAGCAGTGCTAGCGGGGGGTTTGGTGAGCAGTTCTTC,.,TRBJ2-1,TRBV6-5,TRBD2
CASSGSGGPNEQFF,TGTGCCAGCAGCGGGAGCGGGGGACCCAATGAGCAGTTCTTC,.,TRBJ2-1,TRBV11-2,TRBD2
CASSERLAPEQYF,TGTGCCAGCAGTGAACGACTAGCCCCCGAGCAGTACTTC,.,TRBJ2-7,TRBV6-1,TRBD2
CASSLAPGGGGYTF,TGTGCCAGCAGTTTAGCCCCGGGGGGGGGAGGCTACACCTTC,.,TRBJ1-2,TRBV28,.
CASSQGTKQETQYF,TGCGCCAGCAGCCAGGGGACTAAACAAGAGACCCAGTACTTC,few,TRBJ2-5,TRBV4-1,TRBD2
CAPPRGPFHHYNSPLHF,TGTGCCCCCCCGAGGGGGCCTTTCCACCACTATAATTCACCCCTCCACTTT,.,TRBJ1-6,TRBV7-6,TRBD1
CASSSDQTAENSPLHF,TGCGCCAGCAGCTCCGACCAGACGGCGGAGAATTCACCCCTCCACTTT,.,TRBJ1-6,TRBV5-1,.
CSSRMAPGVYETQYF,TGTTCCAGCAGGATGGCCCCGGGAGTTTACGAGACCCAGTACTTC,.,TRBJ2-5,TRBV7-9,.
CATSSQGLAGYNEQFF,TGTGCCACCAGCTCACAGGGACTAGCGGGATACAATGAGCAGTTCTTC,.,TRBJ2-1,TRBV15,TRBD2
CASSEVRTGNNEQFF,TGTGCCAGCAGTGAAGTGAGGACAGGTAACAATGAGCAGTTCTTC,.,TRBJ2-1,TRBV6-1,TRBD1
CASSPWAEETQYF,TGTGCCAGCTCACCATGGGCAGAAGAGACCCAGTACTTC,.,TRBJ2-5,TRBV18,.
CASRPRQALNTEAFF,TGTGCCAGCAGGCCCAGACAGGCGCTGAACACTGAAGCTTTCTTT,.,TRBJ1-1,TRBV6-4,.
CASSQLQGYEQYF,TGTGCCAGCAGCCAACTACAGGGCTACGAGCAGTACTTC,.,TRBJ2-7,TRBV5-6,.
CASSSGASNQPQHF,TGTGCCAGCAGTTCGGGAGCCAGCAATCAGCCCCAGCATTTT,once,TRBJ1-5,TRBV6-6,.
CASNQGAGGYTF,TGTGCCAGCAATCAGGGGGCGGGTGGCTACACCTTC,.,TRBJ1-2,TRBV28,TRBD1
CATSNGENTGELFF,TGTGCCACCAGCAACGGGGAGAACACCGGGGAGCTGTTTTTT,once,TRBJ2-2,TRBV15,.
CASSLILGPGNYGYTF,TGCGCCAGCAGCTTGATTTTGGGGCCGGGTAACTATGGCTACACCTTC,.,TRBJ1-2,TRBV5-1,.
CASSTGQEEKLFF,TGCGCCAGCAGCACAGGACAAGAGGAAAAACTGTTTTTT,few,TRBJ1-4,TRBV5-1,.
CASSIPGGSRDEQYF,TGTGCCAGTAGTATCCCAGGGGGCAGCCGGGACGAGCAGTACTTC,.,TRBJ2-7,TRBV19,TRBD1
CASSFGTGGWAEAFF,TGTGCCAGCAGCTTCGGTACAGGGGGCTGGGCTGAAGCTTTCTTT,.,TRBJ1-1,TRBV7-8,TRBD1
CASSHQNLNTEAFF,TGCGCCAGCAGCCACCAAAACTTGAACACTGAAGCTTTCTTT,.,TRBJ1-1,TRBV5-1,.
CASITDRVGYTF,TGTGCCAGCATTACTGACAGGGTAGGCTACACCTTC,few,TRBJ1-2,TRBV6-1,TRBD1
CASSRSLGRQNIQYF,TGTGCCAGCAGCCGAAGTTTGGGGCGCCAAAACATTCAGTACTTC,.,TRBJ2-4,TRBV14,.
CASSTPGQLIEAFF,TGTGCCAGCAGCACGCCGGGACAGTTAATTGAAGCTTTCTTT,.,TRBJ1-1,TRBV7-9,TRBD1
CASRELGRNEQYF,TGTGCCAGCAGGGAACTAGGGCGGAACGAGCAGTACTTC,.,TRBJ2-7,TRBV6-5,.
CASSPWDRGRNEQYF,TGTGCCAGCAGTCCCTGGGACAGGGGGAGGAACGAGCAGTACTTC,.,TRBJ2-7,TRBV27,TRBD1
CASSPSGGDPYEQYF,TGTGCCAGCAGCCCAAGCGGGGGGGACCCCTACGAGCAGTACTTC,.,TRBJ2-7,TRBV5-4,TRBD2
CASSQRGGRDSSSSYNEQFF,TGCGCCAGCAGCCAACGCGGAGGTAGGGACAGTTCGAGCTCCTACAATGAGCAGTTCTTC,.,TRBJ2-1,TRBV4-1,TRBD1
CASSRGYNEKLFF,TGTGCCAGCAGCCGGGGGTATAATGAAAAACTGTTTTTT,.,TRBJ1-4,TRBV27,.
CASSAGGVPPPLHF,TGTGCCAGCAGTGCGGGGGGCGTCCCTCCACCCCTCCACTTT,.,TRBJ1-6,TRBV2,.
CASSPRVTGELFF,TGTGCCAGCAGCCCCAGGGTCACCGGGGAGCTGTTTTTT,.,TRBJ2-2,TRBV7-9,.
CASSSGRRTGPYEQYF,TGTGCCAGCAGCTCCGGAAGGCGTACAGGCCCCTACGAGCAGTACTTC,.,TRBJ2-7,TRBV5-6,.
CASSLEGAMHQPQHF,TGTGCCAGCAGCCTCGAGGGGGCAATGCATCAGCCCCAGCATTTT,.,TRBJ1-5,TRBV5-8,TRBD1
CASSIRHATPDTQYF,TGTGCCAGTAGTATAAGACACGCCACCCCAGATACGCAGTATTTT,.,TRBJ2-3,TRBV19,.
CASSLITAPDTEAFF,TGTGCCAGCAGCTTAATAACAGCCCCGGACACTGAAGCTTTCTTT,.,TRBJ1-1,TRBV7-2,.
CATKGASGGLYEQYF,TGTGCCACCAAGGGGGCTAGCGGGGGCCTTTACGAGCAGTACTTC,.,TRBJ2-7,TRBV27,TRBD2
CASSMWGQGSTEAFF,TGTGCCAGTAGTATGTGGGGACAGGGATCCACTGAAGCTTTCTTT,few,TRBJ1-1,TRBV19,TRBD1
CASGLGQETQYF,TGTGCTAGTGGCTTGGGGCAGGAGACCCAGTACTTC,.,TRBJ2-5,TRBV12-5,.
CASSYGTGGFSPLHF,TGCGCCAGCAGCTATGGGACAGGGGGCTTTTCACCCCTCCACTTT,.,TRBJ1-6,TRBV5-1,TRBD1
CSAGQGAHEQYF,TGCAGCGCAGGACAGGGGGCACACGAGCAGTACTTC,.,TRBJ2-7,TRBV29-1,TRBD1
CASSLGLEQEETQYF,TGTGCCAGCAGCTTGGGTCTTGAACAGGAAGAGACCCAGTACTTC,.,TRBJ2-5,TRBV5-4,.
CASSPLADNTDTQYF,TGTGCCAGCAGTCCTCTAGCGGATAACACAGATACGCAGTATTTT,once,TRBJ2-3,TRBV2,TRBD2
CASSPSDTAYEQYF,TGTGCCAGCTCACCATCGGACACCGCCTACGAGCAGTACTTC,.,TRBJ2-7,TRBV18,.
CASLRGPSANTGELFF,TGCGCCAGCCTAAGGGGGCCTAGCGCGAACACCGGGGAGCTGTTTTTT,.,TRBJ2-2,TRBV5-1,.
CASSLRDRLIPVKGYTF,TGCGCCAGCAGCCTCCGGGACAGGTTAATTCCGGTGAAGGGCTACACCTTC,once,TRBJ1-2,TRBV4-3,TRBD1
CSVQEGEYWYTEAFF,TGCAGCGTTCAAGAAGGGGAATACTGGTATACTGAAGCTTTCTTT,.,TRBJ1-1,TRBV29-1,.